This TCR beta chain appears in the sequencing data of a study of CXCR3-negative and CXCR3-positive naive CD8 T cells. General study points: Comparison of naive subsets found surface CD5 to be comparable, and TCR strength was inferred on the basis of TRB CDR3 properties. Memory CD8+ cells showed much lower diversity, while both naive subsets were comparably high.

Concerning this clonotype: Its antigen is not known.

UMI-labeled 5' RACE TRB cDNA libraries were prepared from the cells. With the 5' RACE reads reprocessed, TCRdb shows one record per CDR3 protein and no DNA. This sample's table reports about 81,000 distinct CDR3 sequences. The CDR3 sequence is 15 residues long. In triplicate, each CD8+ T cell subset was sorted at some 300,000 cells per replicate. Naive CD8+ T cells had a CD45RO-CCR7+CD27+CD95- phenotype. This chain connects TRBV12-3 or TRBV12-4 to TRBJ2-5; TCRdb's D gene call, TRBD1, goes unchecked for lack of DNA. The sequencing sample was made of naive CXCR3- CD8+ T cells from blood. Subset of the sample: CD45RO-CCR7+CD27+CD95- naive CD8+ T cells lacking CXCR3 (TNR3-). The source of this sequence is a human donor in good health. Some clones in this sample may be carry-over from other donors' samples. CDR3 region: CASTTRTGFQETQYF.